This TCR beta chain was observed in a study of cytomegalovirus exposure and HLA in healthy donors (TCRdb year 2017). With regard to the full study: An earlier analysis of some 500 of the donors reported approximately 290 Gb of sequence data and around 120 million unique TCR beta sequences from 150 million to 200 million T cells. In addition to the first cohort of 650 to 750 subjects, a separate validation cohort of 120 different subjects was used. In a later genetic analysis, genome-wide SNP genotypes for about 60% of the 666 donors were used, and that subset was treated as a discovery cohort. The study was designed to test whether signatures of past pathogen exposure could be identified by cataloging public T cell receptors. Every discovery cohort repertoire had been produced on one sequencing platform. A later analysis re-examined previously published TCR beta repertoires from roughly 720 donors and added high-resolution HLA genotyping to investigate patterns of TCR occurrence. Both class I and class II loci were covered by HLA typing, at four-digit resolution. An earlier analysis of several hundred of the donors used high-throughput TCR beta sequencing to judge whether each TCR beta V gene segment behaved as functional or pseudogenic. Among several hundred genotyped donors of the cohort, an average of around 220,000 unique TCR beta nucleotide sequences was sequenced per donor, of which about 19% were non-productive. The study used immunosequencing to profile the T cell repertoires of several hundred subjects and linked those repertoires to cytomegalovirus serostatus. Donor age, sex, ethnicity and CMV serostatus were compiled alongside the repertoire data. The number of typed donors differed by locus: roughly 629-640 for A, B, C, DRB1 and DQB1; roughly 510 for DQA1; 606 for DPA1; and around 490 for DPB1. Of the 300 to 500 genotyped donors, 75% to 85% were placed in the genetic ancestry cluster associated with self-reported Caucasian donors. The study combined high-throughput TCR immunosequencing, statistical association of individual TCRs with disease status, and machine learning to predict cytomegalovirus infection status. Around 300 gigabases of sequencing data and approximately 85 million unique TCR sequences were included in an early release covering roughly 600 HLA-typed donors. Four or five DR-DQ haplotypes were handled as single units for association and clustering because linkage in the cohort was strong. The later analysis used no new phenotypic data to find candidate immune exposures, relying instead on TCR beta sequences and their occurrence across donors. The paper as a whole reports these results and caveats: About 17 rarely observed V segments, including chromosome 9 orphons, were excluded from the earlier analysis of approximately 500 of the donors because counts were too low. A later analysis found that TCR association rates varied across HLA loci, with DRB1 alleles showing the most associated TCRs and HLA-C alleles the fewest. A further reported finding was that TCR beta sequences accurately predicted the HLA-A and HLA-B alleles for most subjects in the first cohort. The classifier was reported to diagnose cytomegalovirus status with high specificity and sensitivity in both the original and validation cohorts. Compared with the roughly 670-donor mean, donors in an Asian-associated ancestry cluster had fewer N-insertions in productive TCRs, according to a later genetic analysis. In a later analysis, HLA-associated TCR beta chains were found to be more clonally expanded and to have lower generation probabilities than equally common non-associated chains. In vitro tests confirmed that a few of the cytomegalovirus-associated TCR beta chains recognize cytomegalovirus antigens. In an earlier analysis of some 550 of the donors, most TCR beta V segments were observed in productive rearrangements about 87% or about 30% of the time, broadly matching IMGT annotations. In a later analysis, several top co-occurrence clusters were reported to appear linked to parvovirus B19, influenza, CMV and Epstein-Barr virus. Correlated functional status among segregating V segments might be attributable to linkage disequilibrium, but an unknown experimental factor could not be ruled out. Strong co-occurrence of HLA alleles, especially DR and DQ, made assigning TCR associations to individual alleles difficult. Immune exposure information for the cohort was limited to CMV serostatus. Most CMV-associated TCR beta chains appeared to be HLA-restricted in a later analysis, and the HLA associations seemed to be driven largely by CMV exposure. While some public TCRs were present in many individuals, most TCR sequences turned up only very rarely across donors. This cohort had only TCR beta chains sequenced, and the lack of alpha or paired-chain data limited which features could be detected. Specific HLA alleles were associated with about 17,000 TCR beta sequences at a false discovery rate of 0.05 in a later analysis. Sequencing depth was assumed to be roughly uniform across donors in the presence/absence analyses, though that assumption may not hold. A later genetic analysis associated a missense DCLRE1C variant with V-gene and J-gene trimming of TCR beta chains, and an independent cohort replicated the association. The sequencing pipeline was judged likely to have produced a cluster of highly shared sequence variants as a technical artifact. Because some donors lacked HLA typing at each locus, the association tests relied only on the typed subset. The authors suggested that the approach could potentially be generalized to other disease states and immunological phenotypes. The study gave a list of under 200 TCR beta chains associated with cytomegalovirus. Some IMGT-functional V segments, including TRBV6-2 and TRBV6-3, could not be distinguished by the 87-base-pair reads and were therefore excluded.

In this sample, this clone turned up once. What antigen it recognizes has not been identified. Base qualities are not at hand, and no much larger clone is one base apart. The cohort comprised several hundred healthy bone marrow donors. Cohort members were all nominally healthy when sampled, although unrecorded immune exposures were likely present. The donor tested CMV seronegative and was one of the 352 seronegative cohort members. A peripheral blood sample was provided by each donor, and peripheral blood mononuclear cells were used for TCR beta sequencing. The Qiagen DNeasy Blood Extraction Kit was used to extract genomic DNA from the blood cell samples. Libraries were built with the immunoSEQ multiplex PCR assay. A mixture of 60 forward primers for TCR Vbeta segments and 13 reverse primers for TCR Jbeta segments was used in the multiplex PCR. The CDR3 region of rearranged TCR beta genes was amplified from genomic DNA by a multiplex PCR assay. Amplified TCR beta libraries were sequenced as 87-base-pair reads on the Illumina HiSeq System. In the paper's pipeline: Across the 600 to 700 repertoires, a later analysis counted 80 million or so unique TCR beta chains, approximately 12 million of which were shared by at least two donors. Raw reads were error-corrected and collapsed into unique sequences with a nearest-neighbor algorithm that merged closely related sequences to remove PCR and sequencing errors. CDR3 sequences were aligned to IMGT reference sequences to assign V, D and J gene segments. For a sequence to be retained, a match of at least six nucleotides was required to both a V gene segment and a J gene segment. Rearrangements were called productive when the CDR3 lacked stop codons and stayed in frame with V and J; all others were non-productive. CDR3 was defined by IMGT convention, running from the second conserved V-encoded cysteine to the conserved J-encoded phenylalanine. In an earlier analysis of 550 to 650 of the donors, sequences lacking an unambiguous match to a single V gene segment were excluded. An earlier analysis of 550 to 650 of the donors classified V segments as functional when productive rearrangements were above 56.7% and as segregating when the standard deviation between donors was above 5%. A statistical classification framework was built to diagnose cytomegalovirus status from the catalog of TCR beta chain sequences. A later analysis assigned V and J genes by comparing TCR nucleotide sequences with IMGT/GENE-DB human TR gene sequences. Using the TCRdist pipeline, a later analysis assigned CDR3 sequences along with most-parsimonious VDJ recombination scenarios. In a later analysis, each TCR beta chain was defined by its CDR3 amino acid sequence together with its V-gene family, and reads lacking a unique V-gene family were excluded. To address suspected cross-contamination and a sequencing artifact, a later analysis removed roughly 640 highly shared, low-generation-probability nucleotide sequences. A later analysis calculated a clonal expansion index for each public chain from normalized within-repertoire ranks of inferred template counts. In a later analysis, generation probabilities were computed using a VDJ recombination model fitted to out-of-frame rearrangements, and the results were checked against IGoR. A later analysis scored TCR-TCR, TCR-HLA and TCR-CMV co-occurrence with hypergeometric tests, applying a repertoire-size bias correction to TCR pairs. To estimate false discovery rates, a later analysis permuted the HLA or CMV assignments 20 times. In a later analysis, co-occurring TCRs were grouped with DBSCAN, and TCRdist sequence similarity was added when clustering was performed within HLA-allele-positive subsets. For co-occurrence clustering, repertoires with fewer than 30,000 or more than 120,000 public chains were excluded, along with roughly 5 repertoires with anomalous nucleotide sharing. The table comes from immuneACCESS by way of TCRdb, which keeps in-frame sequences with V and J called. Part of the clones is missing from these tables; in studies checked, under half for an unresolved V gene and the rest for unknown reasons. V and J calls and clone size come straight from that table; D and trimming were deduced from the DNA. The sample includes approximately 150,000 clones, with 75% observed a single time. The ten largest clones represent less than 3% of the sample.

The germline V gene provides CDR1 KGHSH and CDR2 LQKENI. The CDR3 covers 14 residues, taking in both the cysteine and the phenylalanine. Here the CDR3 DNA is all that survives: 42 bases in frame from base 1. V lost 4 bases and J lost 4 bases, and the count of bases not matched to a germline gene is 4. This TCR was sampled from a female donor in good health and CMV-seronegative. Sequenced input: PBMCs. The receptor chain draws on TRBV18 and TRBJ1-5; 7 bases in the middle match TRBD1. The DNA sequence reads TGTGCCAGCTCACAGGGGGCGGAAAATCAGCCCCAGCATTTT. Translated, it gives CASSQGAENQPQHF.